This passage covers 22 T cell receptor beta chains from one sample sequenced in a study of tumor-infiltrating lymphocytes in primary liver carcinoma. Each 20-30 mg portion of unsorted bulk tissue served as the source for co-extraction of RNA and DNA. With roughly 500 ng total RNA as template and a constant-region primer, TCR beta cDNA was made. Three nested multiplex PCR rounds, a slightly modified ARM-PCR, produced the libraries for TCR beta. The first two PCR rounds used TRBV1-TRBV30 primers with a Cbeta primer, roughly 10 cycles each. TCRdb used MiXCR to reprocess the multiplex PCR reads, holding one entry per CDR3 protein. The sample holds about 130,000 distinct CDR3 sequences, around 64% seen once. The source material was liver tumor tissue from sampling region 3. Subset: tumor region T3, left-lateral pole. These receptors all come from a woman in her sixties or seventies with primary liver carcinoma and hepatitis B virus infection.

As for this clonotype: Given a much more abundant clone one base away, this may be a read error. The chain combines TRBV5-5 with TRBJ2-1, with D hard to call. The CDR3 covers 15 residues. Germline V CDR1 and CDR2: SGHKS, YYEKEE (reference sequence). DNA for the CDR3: TGTACCAGCAGCTTGTTGGAGACGTCCTACAATGAGCAGTTCTTC. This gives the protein CTSSLLETSYNEQFF.

The chain's CDR3 is CSVGQPPDGSLVDTQYF. The CDR3 nucleotides are TGCAGCGTTGGGCAACCCCCGGACGGAAGCCTTGTAGATACGCAGTATTTT. The chain carries TRBV29-1 and TRBJ2-3; D remains unclear. In germline, CDR1 is SQVTM, CDR2 ANQGSEA. With 4 bases removed from V and 5 bases from J, the gap between germline ends came to 25 bases. This CDR3 region has 17 residues.

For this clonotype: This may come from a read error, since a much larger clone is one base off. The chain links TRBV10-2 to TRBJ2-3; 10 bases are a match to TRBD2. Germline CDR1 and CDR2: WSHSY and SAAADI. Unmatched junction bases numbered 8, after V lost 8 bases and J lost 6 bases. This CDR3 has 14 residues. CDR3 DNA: TGCGCCAGCCCACTAGCGGGAAATTATGATACGCAGTATTTT. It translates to CASPLAGNYDTQYF.

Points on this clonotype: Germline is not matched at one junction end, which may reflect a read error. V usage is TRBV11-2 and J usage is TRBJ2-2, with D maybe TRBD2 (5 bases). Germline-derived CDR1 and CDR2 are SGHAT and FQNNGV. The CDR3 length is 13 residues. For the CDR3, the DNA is TGTGCCAGCGAAACTAGGAACACCTGGGAGCTGTTTTTT. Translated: CASETRNTWELFF. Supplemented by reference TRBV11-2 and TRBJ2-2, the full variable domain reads EAGVAQSPRYKIIEKRQSVAFWCNPISGHATLYWYQQILGQGPKLLIQFQNNGVVDDSQLPKDRFSAERLKGVDSTLKIQPAKLEDSAVYLCASETRNTWELFFGEGSRLTVL.

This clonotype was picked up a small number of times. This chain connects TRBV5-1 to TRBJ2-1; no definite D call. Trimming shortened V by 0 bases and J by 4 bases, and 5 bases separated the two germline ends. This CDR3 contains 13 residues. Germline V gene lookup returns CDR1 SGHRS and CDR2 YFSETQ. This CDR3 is CASSLGTYNEQFF. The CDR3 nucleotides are TGCGCCAGCAGCTTGGGGACGTACAATGAGCAGTTCTTC.

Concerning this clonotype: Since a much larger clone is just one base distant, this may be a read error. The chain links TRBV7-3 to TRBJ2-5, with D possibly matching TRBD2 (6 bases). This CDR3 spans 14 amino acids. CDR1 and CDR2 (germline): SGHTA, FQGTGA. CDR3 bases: TGTGCCAGCAGCCCTGACGGGAGTACAAAGACCCAGTGCTTC. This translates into CASSPDGSTKTQCF.

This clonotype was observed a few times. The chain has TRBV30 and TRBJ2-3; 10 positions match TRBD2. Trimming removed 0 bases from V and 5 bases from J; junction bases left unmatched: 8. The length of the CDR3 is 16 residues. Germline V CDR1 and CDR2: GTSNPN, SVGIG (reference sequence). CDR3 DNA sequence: TGTGCCTGGAGTGTAACCCTAGCGGGAGTGATAGATACGCAGTATTTT. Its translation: CAWSVTLAGVIDTQYF.

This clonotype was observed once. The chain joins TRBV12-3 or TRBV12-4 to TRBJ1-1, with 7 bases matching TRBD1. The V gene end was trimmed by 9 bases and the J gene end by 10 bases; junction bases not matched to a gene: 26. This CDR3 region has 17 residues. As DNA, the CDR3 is TGTGCCAGTAGCACAGGACAGGTGGCCGACTGGTCTTTTCGAGCTTTCTTT. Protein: CASSTGQVADWSFRAFF.

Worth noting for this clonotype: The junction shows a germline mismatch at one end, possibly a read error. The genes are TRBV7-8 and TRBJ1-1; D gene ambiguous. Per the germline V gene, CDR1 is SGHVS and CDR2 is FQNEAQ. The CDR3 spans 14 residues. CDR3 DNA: TGTGCCAGCAGCCCTCAGACCCGCAACACTGAAGCTTTCTTC. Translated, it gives CASSPQTRNTEAFF.

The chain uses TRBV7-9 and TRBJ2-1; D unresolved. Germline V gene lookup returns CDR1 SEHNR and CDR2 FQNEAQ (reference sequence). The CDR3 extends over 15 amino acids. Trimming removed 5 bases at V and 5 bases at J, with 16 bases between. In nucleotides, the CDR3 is TGTGCCAGCAGCCCCATGACCCGTATGGACAATGAGCAGTTCTTC. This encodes CASSPMTRMDNEQFF.

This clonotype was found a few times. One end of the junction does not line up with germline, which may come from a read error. CDR3 region: CANSPGGGGQTQYF. CDR3 nucleotides: TGTGCCAACAGCCCTGGCGGGGGCGGTCAGACCCAGTACTTC. The chain has TRBV11-2 and TRBJ2-5; perhaps TRBD2 as D (7 bases). The length of the CDR3 is 14 residues. Germline CDR1 reads SGHAT; CDR2 reads FQNNGV.

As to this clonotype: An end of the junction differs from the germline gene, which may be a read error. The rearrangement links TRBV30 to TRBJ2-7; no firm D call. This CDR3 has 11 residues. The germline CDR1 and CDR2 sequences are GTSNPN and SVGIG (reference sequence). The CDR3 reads CTWSLTGEQYF. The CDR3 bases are TGTACCTGGAGTCTTACTGGGGAGCAGTACTTC.

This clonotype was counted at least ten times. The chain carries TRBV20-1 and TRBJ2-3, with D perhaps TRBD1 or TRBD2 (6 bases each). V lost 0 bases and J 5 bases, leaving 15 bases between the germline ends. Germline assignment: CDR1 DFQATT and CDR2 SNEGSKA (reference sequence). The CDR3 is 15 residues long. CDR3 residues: CSARDPSKGGDTQYF. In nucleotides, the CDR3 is TGCAGTGCTAGAGATCCCAGCAAGGGGGGAGATACGCAGTATTTT.

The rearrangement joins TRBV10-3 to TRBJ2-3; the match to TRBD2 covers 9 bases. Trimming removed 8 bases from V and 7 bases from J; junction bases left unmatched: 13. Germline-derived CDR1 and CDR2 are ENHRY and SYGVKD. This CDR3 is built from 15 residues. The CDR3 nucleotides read TGTGCCATCCGGGGGGGACTAGCCCCCGCATATACGCAGTATTTT. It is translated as CAIRGGLAPAYTQYF.

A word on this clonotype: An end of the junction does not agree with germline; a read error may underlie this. The chain's CDR3 is CANSDTGADTQYF. CDR3 DNA sequence: TGTGCCAACAGTGACACAGGAGCAGATACGCAGTATTTT. This chain links TRBV6-6 with TRBJ2-3, with a tentative D call TRBD1 (5 bases). The germline gives CDR1 MNHNY, CDR2 SVGAGI (reference sequence). The CDR3 contains 13 residues.

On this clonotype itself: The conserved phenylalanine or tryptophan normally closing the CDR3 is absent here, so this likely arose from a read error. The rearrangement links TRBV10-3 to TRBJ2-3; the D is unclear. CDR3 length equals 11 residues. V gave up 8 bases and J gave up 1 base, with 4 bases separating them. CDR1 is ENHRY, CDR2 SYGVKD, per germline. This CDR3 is CAIGRTDTQYS. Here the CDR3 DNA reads TGTGCCATCGGACGCACAGATACGCAGTATTCT.

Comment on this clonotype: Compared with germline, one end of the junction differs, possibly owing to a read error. The CDR3 spells CSTRQTNTEAFF. For the CDR3, the DNA is TGCAGTACTAGACAGACAAACACTGAAGCTTTCTTT. The chain has TRBV20-1 and TRBJ1-1, with a tentative D call TRBD1 (5 bases). CDR1 DFQATT and CDR2 SNEGSKA come from the germline V gene (reference sequence). CDR3 length: 12 residues.

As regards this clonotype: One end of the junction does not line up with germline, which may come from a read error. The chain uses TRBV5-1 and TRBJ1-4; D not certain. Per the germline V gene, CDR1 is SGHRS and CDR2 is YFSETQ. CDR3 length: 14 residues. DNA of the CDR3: TGCGTCAGCAAGGAGGGTTTTCCCAATGAAAAACTGTTTTTT. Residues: CVSKEGFPNEKLFF.

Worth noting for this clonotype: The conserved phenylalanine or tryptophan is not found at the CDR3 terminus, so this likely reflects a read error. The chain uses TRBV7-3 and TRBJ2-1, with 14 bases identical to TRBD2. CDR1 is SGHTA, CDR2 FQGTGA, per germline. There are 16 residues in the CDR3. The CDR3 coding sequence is TGCGCCAGCAGCCGAGCCGGGACTAGCGGGAGCAATGAGCAGTTCTTA. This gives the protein CASSRAGTSGSNEQFL.

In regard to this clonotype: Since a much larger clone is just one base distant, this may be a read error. The CDR3 nucleotides are TGTGCCAGCAGCCCCCTCATGACATTCACAGATACGCAGTATTTT. Amino acid sequence: CASSPLMTFTDTQYF. The V call is TRBV5-8, the J call TRBJ2-3; D uncertain. Germline V gives CDR1 SGHTS, CDR2 YDEGEE. This CDR3 region has 15 residues. Trimming removed 4 bases at V and 2 bases at J, with 14 bases between.

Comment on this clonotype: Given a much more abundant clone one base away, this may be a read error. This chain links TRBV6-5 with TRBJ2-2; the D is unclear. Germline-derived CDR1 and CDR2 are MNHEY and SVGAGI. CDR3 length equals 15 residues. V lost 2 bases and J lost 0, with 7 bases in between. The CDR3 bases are TGTGCCAGCAGTTACGACTCCTCGAACACCGGGGAGCTGTTTTTT. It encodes CASSYDSSNTGELFF.

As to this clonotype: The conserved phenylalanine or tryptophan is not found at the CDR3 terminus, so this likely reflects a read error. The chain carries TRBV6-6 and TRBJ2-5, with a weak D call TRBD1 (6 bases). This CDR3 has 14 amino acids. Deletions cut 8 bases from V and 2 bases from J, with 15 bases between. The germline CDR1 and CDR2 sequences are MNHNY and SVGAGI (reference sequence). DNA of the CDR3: TGTGCCAGCTGGAACGGGACACCACAAGAGACCCAGTACTTA. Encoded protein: CASWNGTPQETQYL.